This T cell receptor (beta chain) was sequenced in a study of blood T cell repertoires in COVID-19. Study context: Sources were T cells, B-cell-depleted T cells, or PBMCs; the material itself was cDNA or gDNA.

Libraries were prepared by immunoSEQ multiplex PCR; TCRdb keeps only in-frame clonotypes and omits some of them. The sample holds around 50,000 clones, approximately 88% seen once. The CDR3 has 12 residues. The germline V gene has CDR1 SQVTM and CDR2 ANQGSEA. Trimming pared 3 bases from V and 4 bases from J, leaving 7 bases between. The sequenced material came from peripheral blood. This clonotype was sampled from a man in his 70s with acute or convalescent COVID-19. The chain combines TRBV29-1 with TRBJ2-1; D is undetermined. The CDR3 is CSVDGPYNEQFF. DNA for the CDR3: TGCAGCGTTGATGGCCCTTACAATGAGCAGTTCTTC.